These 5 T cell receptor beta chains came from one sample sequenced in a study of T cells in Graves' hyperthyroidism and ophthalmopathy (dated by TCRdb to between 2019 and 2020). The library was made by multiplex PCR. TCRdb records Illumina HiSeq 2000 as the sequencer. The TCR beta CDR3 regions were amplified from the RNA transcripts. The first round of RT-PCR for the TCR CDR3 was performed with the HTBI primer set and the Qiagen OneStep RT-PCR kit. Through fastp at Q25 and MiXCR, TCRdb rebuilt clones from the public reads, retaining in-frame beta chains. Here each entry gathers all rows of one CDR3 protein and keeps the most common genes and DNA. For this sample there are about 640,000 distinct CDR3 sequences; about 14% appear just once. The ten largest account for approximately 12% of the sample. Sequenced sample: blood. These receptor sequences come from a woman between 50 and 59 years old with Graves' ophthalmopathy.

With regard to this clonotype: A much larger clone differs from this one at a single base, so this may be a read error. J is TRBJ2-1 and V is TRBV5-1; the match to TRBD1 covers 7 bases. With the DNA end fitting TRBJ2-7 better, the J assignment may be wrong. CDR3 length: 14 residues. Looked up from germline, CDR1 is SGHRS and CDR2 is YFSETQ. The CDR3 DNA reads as TGCGCCAGCAGTCCAAGGGGGCCCAACAATGAGCAGTACTTC. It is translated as CASSPRGPNNEQYF.

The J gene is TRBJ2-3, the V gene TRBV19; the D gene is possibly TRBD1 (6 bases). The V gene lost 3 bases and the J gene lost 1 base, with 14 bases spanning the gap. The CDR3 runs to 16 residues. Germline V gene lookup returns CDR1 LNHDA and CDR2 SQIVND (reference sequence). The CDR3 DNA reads TGTGCCAGTAGTATGCAACAGGGCTTGGGCACAGATACGCAGTATTTT. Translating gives CASSMQQGLGTDTQYF.

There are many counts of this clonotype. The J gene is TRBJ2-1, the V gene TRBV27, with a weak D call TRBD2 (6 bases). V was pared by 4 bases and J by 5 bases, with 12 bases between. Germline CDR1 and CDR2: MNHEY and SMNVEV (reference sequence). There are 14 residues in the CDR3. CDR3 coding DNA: TGTGCCAGCAGTTCCCCCCAGCGGGACAATGAGCAGTTCTTC. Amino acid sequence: CASSSPQRDNEQFF.

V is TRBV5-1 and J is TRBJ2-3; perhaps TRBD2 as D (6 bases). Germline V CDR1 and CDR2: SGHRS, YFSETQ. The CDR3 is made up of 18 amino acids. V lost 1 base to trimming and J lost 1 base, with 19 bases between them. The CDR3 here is CASSLWAPTTRGTDTQYF. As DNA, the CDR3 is TGCGCCAGCAGCTTGTGGGCCCCGACGACTAGAGGCACAGATACGCAGTATTTT.

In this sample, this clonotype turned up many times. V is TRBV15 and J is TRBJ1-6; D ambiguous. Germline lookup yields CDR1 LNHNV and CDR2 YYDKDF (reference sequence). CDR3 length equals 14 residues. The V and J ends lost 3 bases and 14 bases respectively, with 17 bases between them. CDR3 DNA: TGTGCCACCAGCAGCCCAGGAAGCCTTCGGGCCCTCCACTTT. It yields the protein CATSSPGSLRALHF.